What follows describes a single T cell receptor (beta chain). This sample is part of a study of blood T cell repertoires in COVID-19. Across the whole study: Donors in the United States, Italy and Spain gave samples during acute or convalescent COVID-19.

With 7 bases clipped from V and 7 bases from J, the junction kept 10 bases outside the gene matches. CDR3 length: 15 amino acids. Germline-derived CDR1 and CDR2 are MRHNA and SNTAGT. Per the study methods: How many nucleated cells were present was estimated from reference gene primer amplification. Here immunoSEQ multiplex PCR was the method, and the copy in TCRdb shows in-frame clones only, minus some. V and J calls and clone size come straight from that table; D and trimming were deduced from the DNA. The sample shows around 250,000 clones, more than 65% of them seen only once. Source material: peripheral blood. The chain carries TRBV6-4 and TRBJ1-6; TRBD1 matches 7 bases. The receptor comes from a woman under 30 with acute or convalescent COVID-19. The CDR3 protein is CASKRQGGTNSPLHF. In DNA form, the CDR3 reads TGTGCCAGCAAACGACAGGGAGGTACGAATTCACCCCTCCACTTT.